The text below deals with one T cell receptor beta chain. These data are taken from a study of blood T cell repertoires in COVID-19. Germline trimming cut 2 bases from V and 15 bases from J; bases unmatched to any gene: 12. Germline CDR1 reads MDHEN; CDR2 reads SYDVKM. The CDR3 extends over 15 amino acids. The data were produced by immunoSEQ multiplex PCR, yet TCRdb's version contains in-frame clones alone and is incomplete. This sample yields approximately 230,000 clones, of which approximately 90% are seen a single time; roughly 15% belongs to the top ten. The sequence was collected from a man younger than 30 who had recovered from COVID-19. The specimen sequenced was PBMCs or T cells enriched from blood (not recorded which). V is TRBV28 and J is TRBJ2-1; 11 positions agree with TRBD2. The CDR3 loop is CASSLRAETSGSLFF. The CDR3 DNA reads TGTGCCAGCAGTTTACGGGCCGAAACTAGCGGGAGTCTGTTCTTC.